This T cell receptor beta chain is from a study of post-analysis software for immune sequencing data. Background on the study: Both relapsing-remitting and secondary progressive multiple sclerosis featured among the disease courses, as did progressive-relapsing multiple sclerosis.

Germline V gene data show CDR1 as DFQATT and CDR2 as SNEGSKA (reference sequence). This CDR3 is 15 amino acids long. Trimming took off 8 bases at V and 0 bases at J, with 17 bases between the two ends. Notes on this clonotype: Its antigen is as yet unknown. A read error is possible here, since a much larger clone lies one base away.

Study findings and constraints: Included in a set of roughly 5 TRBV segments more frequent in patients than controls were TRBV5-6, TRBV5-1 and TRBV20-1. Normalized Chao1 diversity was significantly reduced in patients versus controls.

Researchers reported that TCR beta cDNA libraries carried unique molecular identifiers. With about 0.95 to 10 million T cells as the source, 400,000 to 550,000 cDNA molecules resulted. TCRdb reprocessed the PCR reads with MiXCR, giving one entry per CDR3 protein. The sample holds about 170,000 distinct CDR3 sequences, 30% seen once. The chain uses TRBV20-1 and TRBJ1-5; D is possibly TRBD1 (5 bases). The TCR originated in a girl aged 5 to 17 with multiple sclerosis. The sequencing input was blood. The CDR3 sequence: CSTQMGGHSNQPQHF. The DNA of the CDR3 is TGCAGTACCCAAATGGGGGGTCATAGCAATCAGCCCCAGCATTTT.